This TCR beta chain was identified in a study of blood T cell repertoires in COVID-19. The overall study: From T cells, B-cell-depleted T cells, or PBMCs came the material, which was cDNA or gDNA.

As originally analysed: Nucleated cell counts were estimated from reference gene primer amplification. Measured with immunoSEQ multiplex PCR; TCRdb has only the in-frame clones, and not every one. V and J calls and clone size come straight from that table; D and trimming were deduced from the DNA. The data contain about 210,000 clones, 82% of them singletons. In germline, CDR1 is SQVTM, CDR2 ANQGSEA. V lost 2 bases, J lost 1 base, and 2 bases stayed unmatched. The CDR3 runs to 14 residues. The receptor was isolated from an older woman with COVID-19, enrolled during active disease. This chain connects TRBV29-1 to TRBJ2-3, with 8 bases identical to TRBD1. What was sequenced was peripheral blood. For the CDR3, the DNA is TGCAGCGTTGAAACAGGGGGACGCACAGATACGCAGTATTTT. It codes for CSVETGGRTDTQYF.